A single sample is the source of the 23 T cell receptor beta chains below, sequenced in a study of blood T cell repertoires in COVID-19. Assay used: immunoSEQ multiplex PCR; TCRdb lists only in-frame clones, some missing. The repertoire consists of 200,000 to 250,000 clones, with over 80% occurring once and the leading ten covering around 1.3%. The sample taken for sequencing was peripheral blood. The receptor source for this set is a woman aged 25 to 45 with COVID-19, enrolled during active disease.

The chain joins TRBV15 to TRBJ2-2; TRBD1 agrees at 7 bases. Germline trimming cut 1 base from V and 6 bases from J; bases unmatched to any gene: 5. CDR3 length: 15 residues. The germline V gene has CDR1 LNHNV and CDR2 YYDKDF (reference sequence). CDR3 region: CATSRVGTVPGELFF. Written as DNA, the CDR3 is TGTGCCACCAGCAGAGTCGGGACAGTGCCCGGGGAGCTGTTTTTT.

This chain joins TRBV5-1 and TRBJ1-4; TRBD1 matches at 8 bases. Germline CDR1 reads SGHRS; CDR2 reads YFSETQ. The CDR3 runs 15 residues. V shed 0 bases and J 8 bases; nucleotides not matched to a gene: 6. Written as DNA, the CDR3 is TGCGCCAGCAGCTTGGCCGGGACAGGCCAAGAAAAACTGTTTTTT. Translated, it gives CASSLAGTGQEKLFF.

The V call is TRBV7-2, the J call TRBJ1-5, with 8 bases fitting TRBD1. CDR3 length equals 15 residues. Trimming at V came to 5 bases and at J to 1 base, leaving 4 bases not matched to a gene. Germline CDR1 SGHTA, CDR2 FQGNSA. Here the CDR3 DNA reads TGTGCCAGCAGCCCTCAGGGGGCGAGCAATCAGCCCCAGCATTTT. The encoded protein is CASSPQGASNQPQHF.

V usage is TRBV10-3 and J usage is TRBJ1-2, with D uncertain. V lost 2 bases, J lost 6 bases, and 7 bases lay in between. The CDR3 spans 12 residues. Germline loops: CDR1 ENHRY, CDR2 SYGVKD. The CDR3 loop reads CAISETEHGYTF. CDR3 nucleotides: TGTGCCATCAGTGAGACAGAACATGGCTACACCTTC.

This rearrangement joins TRBV9 to TRBJ1-1, with TRBD1 matching 12 bases. The germline gives CDR1 SGDLS, CDR2 YYNGEE. The junction had 6 bases not matched to a gene; V was cut back by 4 bases and J by 5 bases. The CDR3 has 15 amino acids. In DNA form, the CDR3 reads TGTGCCAGCAGCAGAGGGACAGGGGGCTGGACTGAAGCTTTCTTT. Translated, it gives CASSRGTGGWTEAFF.

The chain employs TRBV19 and TRBJ2-2; 8 nucleotides agree with TRBD1. The CDR3 loop spans 16 amino acids. The ends lost 3 bases at V and 14 bases at J; junction bases unmatched: 17. From germline, CDR1 is LNHDA and CDR2 SQIVND (reference sequence). As DNA, the CDR3 is TGTGCCAGTAGTATTTTGGCGGAAGGGACAGGTGGTAAACTGTTTTTT. The encoded protein is CASSILAEGTGGKLFF.

The gene calls are TRBV9 and TRBJ1-2; D perhaps matches TRBD1 (5 bases). Germline CDR1 SGDLS, CDR2 YYNGEE. The CDR3 loop spans 12 amino acids. Between the trimmed V and J ends, which lost 4 bases and 6 bases, there was a span of 10 bases. The chain's CDR3 is CASSSRAHGYTF. The CDR3 nucleotides are TGTGCCAGCAGCTCCAGGGCTCATGGCTACACCTTC.

This chain connects TRBV27 to TRBJ2-5, with 14 positions matching TRBD2. Trimming at V came to 6 bases and at J to 5 bases, leaving 2 bases not matched to a gene. The CDR3 runs 14 residues. Germline V gene sequence: CDR1 MNHEY, CDR2 SMNVEV (reference sequence). CDR3: CASSGTSGGETQYF. The DNA for the CDR3 is TGTGCCAGCAGCGGGACTAGCGGGGGTGAGACCCAGTACTTC.

The chain carries TRBV5-4 and TRBJ1-1, with D unclear. Germline-derived CDR1 and CDR2 are SGHNT and YYREEE (reference sequence). The CDR3 sequence is 14 residues long. V shed 0 bases and J shed 4 bases, with 10 bases lying between them. The CDR3, as DNA: TGTGCCAGCAGCTTGGGCAGGTCGAGCACTGAAGCTTTCTTT. It yields the protein CASSLGRSSTEAFF.

The chain recombines TRBV6-5 with TRBJ1-5; TRBD1 matches 8 bases. Germline CDR1 and CDR2: MNHEY and SVGAGI. The CDR3 is made up of 14 amino acids. The trim removed 6 bases at V and 8 bases at J, leaving 9 bases unmatched. CDR3 sequence (DNA): TGTGCCAGCAGCTACGGACAGGGAGAGGAGCCCCAGCATTTT. Translation gives CASSYGQGEEPQHF.

This clone has a handful of counts. The chain combines TRBV3-1 (or the pseudogene TRBV3-2) with TRBJ1-1; D is unclear. Germline CDR1 is LGHDT and CDR2 is YNNKEL (reference sequence). CDR3 size: 15 residues. V was shortened by 2 bases and J by 1 base, with 11 bases between the two germline ends. The CDR3 sequence: CASSQIRRGNTEAFF. The DNA of the CDR3 is TGTGCCAGCAGCCAAATAAGACGGGGGAACACTGAAGCTTTCTTT.

CDR3 DNA: TGTGCCAGCAGTGACCAACTAGTTCTTAATGAGCAGTTCTTC. Encoded protein: CASSDQLVLNEQFF. The V call is TRBV2, the J call TRBJ2-1, with D possibly matching TRBD2 (5 bases). CDR1 SNHLY and CDR2 FYNNEI come from the germline V gene. The CDR3 consists of 14 residues. V lost 3 bases and J lost 7, with 13 bases in between.

This chain joins TRBV5-1 and TRBJ2-1; 13 positions agree with TRBD2. The germline gives CDR1 SGHRS, CDR2 YFSETQ. The CDR3 sequence is 16 residues long. Trimming took 5 bases from V and 6 from J; bases not matched to a gene: 8. The CDR3, as DNA: TGCGCCAGCAGTCTTACACTAGCGGGAGGGCCCAATGAGCAGTTCTTC. The encoded protein is CASSLTLAGGPNEQFF.

There are a few counts of this clone. V gene TRBV15 combines with J gene TRBJ2-3, with D tentatively TRBD1 (5 bases). V lost 0 bases and J 7 bases, leaving 11 bases between the germline ends. Germline V gene lookup returns CDR1 LNHNV and CDR2 YYDKDF (reference sequence). The CDR3 sequence is 14 residues long. CDR3 loop: CATSRDVRGYTQYF. Here the CDR3 DNA reads TGTGCCACCAGCAGAGATGTAAGGGGATATACGCAGTATTTT.

V and J are TRBV7-2 and TRBJ2-1; 7 bases fit TRBD2. CDR3 length: 15 amino acids. V was pared by 2 bases and J by 5 bases, with 6 bases of the junction left unmatched. The germline V gene has CDR1 SGHTA and CDR2 FQGNSA. DNA for the CDR3: TGTGCCAGCAGCTTACCCACGGGAGGACACAATGAGCAGTTCTTC. Translated, it gives CASSLPTGGHNEQFF.

The chain combines TRBV9 with TRBJ1-1; D uncertain. Germline assignment: CDR1 SGDLS and CDR2 YYNGEE. Trimming took 0 bases from V and 2 from J, leaving 17 bases between them. The CDR3 covers 17 residues. Here the CDR3 DNA reads TGTGCCAGCAGCGTAGATCTCCGAAGCCCTGGTAACACTGAAGCTTTCTTT. It yields the protein CASSVDLRSPGNTEAFF.

V is TRBV6-1 and J is TRBJ1-5; possibly TRBD1 for D (6 bases). Germline CDR1 and CDR2: MNHNS and SASEGT. The CDR3 runs to 14 residues. With 3 bases removed from V and 2 bases from J, the gap between germline ends came to 8 bases. CDR3 residues: CASSDAGGNQPQHF. In DNA, the CDR3 is TGTGCCAGCAGTGACGCAGGGGGCAATCAGCCCCAGCATTTT.

The CDR3 sequence: CAWSVAVVGAGELFF. CDR3 DNA sequence: TGTGCCTGGAGTGTCGCGGTAGTCGGGGCCGGGGAGCTGTTTTTT. This sequence joins TRBV30 and TRBJ2-2; TRBD2 might be the D (5 bases). The CDR3 runs to 15 residues. The germline V and J ends were trimmed by 0 bases and 6 bases, with 14 bases remaining between them. Germline V lookup: CDR1 GTSNPN, CDR2 SVGIG (reference sequence). Based on the CDR3 plus reference TRBV30 and TRBJ2-2, the full variable domain is SQTIHQWPATLVQPVGSPLSLECTVEGTSNPNLYWYRQAAGRGLQLLFYSVGIGQISSEVPQNLSASRPQDRQFILSSKKLLLSDSGFYLCAWSVAVVGAGELFFGEGSRLTVL.

V and J are TRBV3-1 (or the pseudogene TRBV3-2) and TRBJ2-3; D possibly corresponds to TRBD2 (5 bases). V dropped 4 bases and J dropped 2 bases, with 13 bases sitting between them. Looked up from germline, CDR1 is LGHDT and CDR2 is YNNKEL (reference sequence). The CDR3 runs to 15 residues. The CDR3: CASSLGSADTDTQYF. The CDR3 bases are TGTGCCAGCAGCCTCGGTAGCGCCGACACAGATACGCAGTATTTT.

The chain joins TRBV30 to TRBJ2-7; 7 bases line up with TRBD1. The germline V gene encodes CDR1 GTSNPN and CDR2 SVGIG (reference sequence). The CDR3 sequence is 14 residues long. V trimming: 0 bases; J trimming: 5 bases; junction bases outside the gene matches: 7. Here the CDR3 DNA reads TGTGCCTGGAGTGTAGGGACAGCCAATGACGAGCAGTACTTC. Its translation is CAWSVGTANDEQYF.

This clone appeared a single time. The J gene is TRBJ2-1, the V gene TRBV18; weak D call: TRBD1 (6 bases). V was trimmed by 2 bases and J by 15 bases, leaving 17 bases between them. The germline V gene has CDR1 KGHSH and CDR2 LQKENI. This CDR3 is built from 13 residues. The CDR3 nucleotides are TGTGCCAGCTCACCAGTTAGGGACACGGGTGCGTTCTTC. It yields the protein CASSPVRDTGAFF.

The chain couples TRBV4-2 to TRBJ2-1; TRBD2 matches at 12 bases. The CDR3 covers 15 residues. The J segment lost 9 bases and the V segment lost 5 bases, leaving 8 bases of the junction unmatched. The germline V gene encodes CDR1 LGHNA and CDR2 YNFKEQ. The CDR3 sequence is CASSMTSGGASEQFF. CDR3 coding DNA: TGTGCCAGCAGCATGACTAGCGGGGGTGCCAGTGAGCAGTTCTTC.

The chain recombines TRBV6-2 or TRBV6-3 with TRBJ1-2, with 7 nucleotides matching TRBD1. V was clipped by 2 bases and J by 7 bases; unmatched bases: 4. This CDR3 comprises 13 residues. CDR1 MNHEY and CDR2 SVGEGT come from the germline V gene. The chain's CDR3 is CASSYRGRGGYTF. Here the CDR3 DNA reads TGTGCCAGCAGTTACAGGGGGCGAGGTGGCTACACCTTC.